These 5 T cell receptor beta chains came from one sample sequenced in a study of radiation and T cells in renal cell carcinoma. Treatment in this sample: 15 Gy SBRT to primary tumor, nephrectomy 4 weeks later. Method: immunoSEQ multiplex PCR; TCRdb's copy keeps in-frame clones and lacks some. The sample yields 15,000 to 20,000 clones, around 55% seen once. The sample was tumor tissue, taken from a patient whose treatment included radiotherapy and nephrectomy. The receptors derive from a man aged 45 to 65 with renal cell carcinoma.

This clone came up many times. The chain links TRBV19 to TRBJ2-7; 9 bases map to TRBD2. The CDR3 totals 14 residues. From germline, CDR1 is LNHDA and CDR2 SQIVND (reference sequence). V lost 9 bases, J lost 4 bases, and 10 bases stayed unmatched. CDR3 in amino acids: CASRHRSGRYEQYF. The CDR3 DNA follows: TGTGCCAGCCGCCACAGGAGCGGGAGGTACGAGCAGTACTTC.

This CDR3 reads CASSVGTGNNEQFF. The CDR3 DNA sequence: TGTGCCAGCAGCGTCGGGACAGGGAACAATGAGCAGTTCTTC. The V and J genes are TRBV9 and TRBJ2-1, with 9 bases lining up with TRBD1. Germline V CDR1 and CDR2: SGDLS, YYNGEE. The CDR3 contains 14 residues. The ends lost 2 bases at V and 5 bases at J; junction bases unmatched: 2. The full variable domain, its missing parts supplied by reference TRBV9 and TRBJ2-1, is DSGVTQTPKHLITATGQRVTLRCSPRSGDLSVYWYQQSLDQGLQFLIQYYNGEERAKGNILERFSAQQFPDLHSELNLSSLELGDSALYFCASSVGTGNNEQFFGPGTRLTVL.

The chain has TRBV7-8 and TRBJ1-1, with D unresolved. Trimming removed 3 bases at V and 3 bases at J, with 8 bases between. From germline, CDR1 is SGHVS and CDR2 FQNEAQ. This CDR3 spans 13 amino acids. DNA of the CDR3: TGTGCCAGCAGCTTCGGAATGGACACTGAAGCTTTCTTT. Residues: CASSFGMDTEAFF.

The chain has TRBV13 and TRBJ1-2; no clear D gene. In germline, CDR1 is PRHDT, CDR2 FYEKMQ (reference sequence). The CDR3 runs 13 residues. V was trimmed by 0 bases and J by 8 bases, leaving 10 bases between them. The CDR3 bases are TGTGCCAGCAGCTTAGGGTTTCAGAGAGGCTACACCTTC. Translated: CASSLGFQRGYTF.

The chain recombines TRBV30 with TRBJ2-3; TRBD2 aligns across 7 bases. J was trimmed by 10 bases and V by 4 bases; bases with no gene match: 8. The CDR3 covers 12 residues. Germline V gene lookup returns CDR1 GTSNPN and CDR2 SVGIG (reference sequence). CDR3 loop: CAWTGGSGAQYF. The CDR3 DNA reads TGTGCCTGGACCGGGGGGTCTGGGGCGCAGTATTTT.